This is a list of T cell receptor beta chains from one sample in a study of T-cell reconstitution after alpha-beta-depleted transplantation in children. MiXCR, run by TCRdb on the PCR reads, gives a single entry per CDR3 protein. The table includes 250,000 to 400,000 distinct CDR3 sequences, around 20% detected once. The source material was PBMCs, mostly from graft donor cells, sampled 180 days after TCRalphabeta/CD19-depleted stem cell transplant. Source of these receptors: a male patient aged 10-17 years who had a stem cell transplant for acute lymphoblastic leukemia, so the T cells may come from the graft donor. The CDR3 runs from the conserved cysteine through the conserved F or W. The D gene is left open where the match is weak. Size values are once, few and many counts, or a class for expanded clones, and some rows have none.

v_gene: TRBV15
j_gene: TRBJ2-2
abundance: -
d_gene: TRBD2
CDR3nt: TGTGCCACCAGCAGAGATGGTCTGGGGGGGTCCGGGGAGCTGTTTTTT
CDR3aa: CATSRDGLGGSGELFF

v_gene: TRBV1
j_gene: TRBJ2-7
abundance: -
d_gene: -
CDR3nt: TGCACCAGCAGCCAAATCCCCTGCGGGAGCCACGAGCAGTACTTC
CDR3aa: CTSSQIPCGSHEQYF

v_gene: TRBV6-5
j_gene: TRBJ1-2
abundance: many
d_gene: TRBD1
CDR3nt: TGTGCCAGCAGTTACTCGTCTTCCCGACTCAGGACAGGGGTGGATGGCTACACCTTC
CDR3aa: CASSYSSSRLRTGVDGYTF

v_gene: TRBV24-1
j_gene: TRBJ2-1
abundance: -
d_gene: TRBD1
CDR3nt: TGTGCCACCAGTGCCACGACAGGGCTCTCCTACAATGAGCAGTTCTTC
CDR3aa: CATSATTGLSYNEQFF

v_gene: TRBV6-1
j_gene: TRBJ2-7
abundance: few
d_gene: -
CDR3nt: TGTGCCAGCAGTGTTGACGGGGATTCCTACGAGCAGTACTTC
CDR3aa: CASSVDGDSYEQYF

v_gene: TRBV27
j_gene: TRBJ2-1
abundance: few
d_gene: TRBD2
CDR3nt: TGTGCCAGCAGTTTCTGGACTAGTGGGGCCAATGAGCAGTTCTTC
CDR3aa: CASSFWTSGANEQFF

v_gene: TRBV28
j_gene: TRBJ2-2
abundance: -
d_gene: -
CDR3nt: TGTGCCAGCAGTTTCGGAGGGGCCGGGGAGCTGTTTTTT
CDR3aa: CASSFGGAGELFF

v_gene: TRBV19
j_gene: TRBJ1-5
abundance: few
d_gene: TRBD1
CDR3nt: TGTGCCAGTAGGACAGGGTATCAGCCCCAGCATTTT
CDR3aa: CASRTGYQPQHF

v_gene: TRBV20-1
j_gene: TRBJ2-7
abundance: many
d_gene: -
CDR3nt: TGCAGTGCTAGAGATCTGAGAGGGTCAAGGTACGAGCAGTACTTC
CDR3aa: CSARDLRGSRYEQYF

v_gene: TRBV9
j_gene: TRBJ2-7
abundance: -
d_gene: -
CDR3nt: TGTGCCAGCAGCCCTTGGGGCGTATCCTACGAGCAGTACTTC
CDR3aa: CASSPWGVSYEQYF

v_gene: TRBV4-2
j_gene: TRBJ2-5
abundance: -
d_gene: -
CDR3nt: TGTGCCAGCAGCCAAGATAGGGGCAGGTTAAGAGAGACCCAGTACTTC
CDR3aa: CASSQDRGRLRETQYF

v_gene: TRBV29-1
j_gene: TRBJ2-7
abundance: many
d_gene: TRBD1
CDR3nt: TGCAGCGTTGAGGGACAGGGGGCATACGAGCAGTACTTC
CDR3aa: CSVEGQGAYEQYF

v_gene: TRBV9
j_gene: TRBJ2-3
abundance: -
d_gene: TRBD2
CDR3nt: TGTGCCAGCAGCACCCTGGTTTGGCTAGCGGGAGTATCGGCTTCAGATACGCAGTATTTT
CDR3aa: CASSTLVWLAGVSASDTQYF

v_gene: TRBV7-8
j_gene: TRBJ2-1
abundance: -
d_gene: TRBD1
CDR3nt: TGTGCCAGCAGCCCCGGACAGGGGATCGATGAGCAGTTCTTC
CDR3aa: CASSPGQGIDEQFF

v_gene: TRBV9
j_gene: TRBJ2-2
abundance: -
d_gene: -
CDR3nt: TGTGCCAGCAGCGTAGCTACCGGGACCGGGGAGCTGTTTTTT
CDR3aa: CASSVATGTGELFF

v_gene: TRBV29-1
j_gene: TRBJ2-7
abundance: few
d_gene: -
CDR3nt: TGCAGCGTTGCTGGTACAGACAGCGGCGACGAGCAGTACTTC
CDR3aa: CSVAGTDSGDEQYF

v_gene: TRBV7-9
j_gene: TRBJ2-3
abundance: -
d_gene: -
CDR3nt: TGTGCCCTACAAGGCCCTCGCACAGATACGCAGTATTTT
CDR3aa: CALQGPRTDTQYF

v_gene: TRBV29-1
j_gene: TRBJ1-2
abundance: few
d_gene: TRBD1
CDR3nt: TGCAGCGTTTCCCCCCGGACAGGGCTGAGGGGTGGCTACACCTTC
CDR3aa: CSVSPRTGLRGGYTF

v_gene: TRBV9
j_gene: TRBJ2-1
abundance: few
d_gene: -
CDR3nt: TGTGCCAGCAGCGTAGTGGGGGGACCTACAAATGAGCAGTTCTTC
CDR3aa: CASSVVGGPTNEQFF

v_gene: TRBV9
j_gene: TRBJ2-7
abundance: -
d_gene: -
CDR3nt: TGTGCCAGCAGCGTAGAGGCCGGAGAAAGACGCGAGCAGTACTTC
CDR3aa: CASSVEAGERREQYF

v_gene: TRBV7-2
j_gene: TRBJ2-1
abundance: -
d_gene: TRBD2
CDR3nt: TGTGCCAGCAGCTTAGCCCCGGGGACTAGCTCCTACAATGAGCAGTTCTTC
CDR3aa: CASSLAPGTSSYNEQFF

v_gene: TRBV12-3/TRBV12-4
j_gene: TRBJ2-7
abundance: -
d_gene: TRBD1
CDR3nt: TGTGCCAGCAAGCCGGGGACAGGGGTGTCGGGAGCCTACGAGCAGTACTTC
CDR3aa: CASKPGTGVSGAYEQYF

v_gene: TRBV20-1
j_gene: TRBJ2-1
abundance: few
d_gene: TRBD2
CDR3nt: TGCAGTGCTAGGGTCCCCTGGACTAGCAATGAGCAGTTCTTC
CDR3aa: CSARVPWTSNEQFF

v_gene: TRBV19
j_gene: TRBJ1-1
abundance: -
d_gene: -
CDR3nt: TGTGCCAGTAGTCCGGGGGCACACACTGAAGCTTTCTTT
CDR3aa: CASSPGAHTEAFF

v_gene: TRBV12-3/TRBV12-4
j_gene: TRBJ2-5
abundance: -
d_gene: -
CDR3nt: TGTGCCAGCAGTTTATATAGGATACGGGAAGAGACCCAGTACTTC
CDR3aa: CASSLYRIREETQYF

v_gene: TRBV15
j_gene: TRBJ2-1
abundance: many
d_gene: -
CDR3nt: TGTGCCACCGGAGCGGGTAGCTCCTACAATGAGCAGTTCTTC
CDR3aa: CATGAGSSYNEQFF

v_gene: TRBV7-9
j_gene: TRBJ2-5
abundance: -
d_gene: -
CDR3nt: TGTGCCAGCAGCTCTGACTTGGAAGAGACCCAGTACTTC
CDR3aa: CASSSDLEETQYF

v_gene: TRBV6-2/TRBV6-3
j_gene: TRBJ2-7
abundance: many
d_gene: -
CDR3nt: TGTGCCAGCACCATACCAGGACACTCCTACGAGCAGTACTTC
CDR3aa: CASTIPGHSYEQYF

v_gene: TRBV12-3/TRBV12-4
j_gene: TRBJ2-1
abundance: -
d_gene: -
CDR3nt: TGTGCCAGCAGTCCCGGGGGACAGAGCTCCTACAATGAGCAGTTCTTC
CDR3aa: CASSPGGQSSYNEQFF

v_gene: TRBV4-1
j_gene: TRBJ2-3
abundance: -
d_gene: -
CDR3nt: TGCGCCAGCAGCCAGCCCGACCACACAGATACGCAGTATTTT
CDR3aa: CASSQPDHTDTQYF

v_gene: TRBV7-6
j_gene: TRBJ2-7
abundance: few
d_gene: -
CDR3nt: TGTGCCAGCAGCTTAGGGACTGTCCGGGACTCACACTACGAGCAGTACTTC
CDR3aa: CASSLGTVRDSHYEQYF

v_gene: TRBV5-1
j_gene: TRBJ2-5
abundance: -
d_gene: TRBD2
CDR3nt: TGCGCCAGCAGCTTCTCCATTGGCCGGGGGAGCGGGAGTTTAAGGACCCAGTACTTC
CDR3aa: CASSFSIGRGSGSLRTQYF

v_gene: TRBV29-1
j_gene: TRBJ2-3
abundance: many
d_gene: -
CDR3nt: TGCAGCGTTGAACATAGAAGGGGCCCCACAGATACGCAGTATTTT
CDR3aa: CSVEHRRGPTDTQYF

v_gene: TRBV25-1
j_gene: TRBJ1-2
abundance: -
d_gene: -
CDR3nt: TGTGCCAGCAGTGAATACCCGACAGAAAAGGACTATGGCTACACCTTC
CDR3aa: CASSEYPTEKDYGYTF

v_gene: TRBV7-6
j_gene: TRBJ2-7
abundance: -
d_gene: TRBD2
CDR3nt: TGTGCCAGCAGCTCCGTTCGGACTAGCGGGAGCATTTACGAGCAGTACTTC
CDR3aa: CASSSVRTSGSIYEQYF

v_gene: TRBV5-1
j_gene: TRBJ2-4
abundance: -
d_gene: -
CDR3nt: TGCGCCAGCAGCCGCGACAGGTTTATCACCTTAGCCAAAAACATTCAGTACTTC
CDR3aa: CASSRDRFITLAKNIQYF

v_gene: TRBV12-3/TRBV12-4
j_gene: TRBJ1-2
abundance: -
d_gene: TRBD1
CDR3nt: TGTGCCAGCAGTTTTGGTACAGGGGCCCCAAACTATGGCTACACCTTC
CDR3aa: CASSFGTGAPNYGYTF

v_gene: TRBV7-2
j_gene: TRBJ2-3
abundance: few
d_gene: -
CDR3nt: TGTGCCAGCAGCTTACTCGCGGTCGCCACAGATACGCAGTATTTT
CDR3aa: CASSLLAVATDTQYF

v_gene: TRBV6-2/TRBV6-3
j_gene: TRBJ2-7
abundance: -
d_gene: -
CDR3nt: TGTGCCAGCACCCCAGGGGGGTCCTACGAGCAGTACTTC
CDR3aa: CASTPGGSYEQYF

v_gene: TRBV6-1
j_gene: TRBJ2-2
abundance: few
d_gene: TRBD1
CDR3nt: TGTGCCAGCAGCCTGACAGGGGTTCGGACCGGGGAGCTGTTTTTT
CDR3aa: CASSLTGVRTGELFF

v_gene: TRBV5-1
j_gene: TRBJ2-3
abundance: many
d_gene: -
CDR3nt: TGCGCCAGCAGCCACGGGACGGCACGGGATACGCAGTATTTT
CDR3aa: CASSHGTARDTQYF

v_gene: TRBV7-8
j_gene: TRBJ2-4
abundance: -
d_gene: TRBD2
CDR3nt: TGTGCCAGCAGCCAGAGGGCTAGCGGGAAAGTCAAAAACATTCAGTACTTC
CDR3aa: CASSQRASGKVKNIQYF

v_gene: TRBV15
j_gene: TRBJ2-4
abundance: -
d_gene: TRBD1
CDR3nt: TGTGCCACCAGCAAAACCCCTGGACAGGGACTAGCCAAAAACATTCAGTACTTC
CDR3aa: CATSKTPGQGLAKNIQYF

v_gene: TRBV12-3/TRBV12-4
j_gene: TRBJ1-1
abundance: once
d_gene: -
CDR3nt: TGTGCCAGCAGTTTAGCCCGTCGGCGCTTCAGTGAAGCTTTCTTT
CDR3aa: CASSLARRRFSEAFF

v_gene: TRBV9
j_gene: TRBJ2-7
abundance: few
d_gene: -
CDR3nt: TGTGCCAGCAGCTGGCGGATCGGCCGGGACCCAAGGGGCTACGAGCAGTACTTC
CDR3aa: CASSWRIGRDPRGYEQYF

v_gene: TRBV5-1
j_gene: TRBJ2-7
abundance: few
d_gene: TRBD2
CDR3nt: TGCGCCAGCAGCCGACTAGCGGGAGGGCAGGAGCAGTACTTC
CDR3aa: CASSRLAGGQEQYF

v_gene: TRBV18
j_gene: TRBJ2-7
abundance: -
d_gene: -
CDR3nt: TGTGCCAGCTCACCGGCCGGGCAAACCTACGAGCAGTACTTC
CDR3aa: CASSPAGQTYEQYF

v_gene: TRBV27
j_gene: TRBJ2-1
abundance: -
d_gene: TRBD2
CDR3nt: TGTGCCAGCAGTTTACGGAGACTAGCGGGAGGGCCGGTCAATGAGCAGTTCTTC
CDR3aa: CASSLRRLAGGPVNEQFF

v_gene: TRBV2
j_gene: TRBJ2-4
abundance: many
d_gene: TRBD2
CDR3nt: TGTGCCAGCAGTGTTCGGGCTAGCGGCGCCCCAAACATTCAGTACTTC
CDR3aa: CASSVRASGAPNIQYF

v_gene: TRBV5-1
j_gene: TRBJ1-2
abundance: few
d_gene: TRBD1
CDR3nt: TGCGCCAGCAGCGCTACAGGGGGCGGTGGCTACACCTTC
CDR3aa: CASSATGGGGYTF

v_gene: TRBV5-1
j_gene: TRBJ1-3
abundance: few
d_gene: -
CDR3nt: TGCGCCAGCAGCTTGGGGGGGACCCGTGGAAACACCATATATTTT
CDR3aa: CASSLGGTRGNTIYF

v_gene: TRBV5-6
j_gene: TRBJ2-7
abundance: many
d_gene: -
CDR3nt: TGTGCCAGCAGCTTGTGGCCAGGCCCCCACCCCTACGAGCAGTACTTC
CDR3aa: CASSLWPGPHPYEQYF

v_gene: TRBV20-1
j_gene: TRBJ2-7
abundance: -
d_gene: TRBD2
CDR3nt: TGCAGTGCTAGAGAAAGCCTAGCGGGAGTCTACGAGCAGTACTTC
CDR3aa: CSARESLAGVYEQYF

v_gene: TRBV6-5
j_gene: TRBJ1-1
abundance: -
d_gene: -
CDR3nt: TGTGCCAGCAGTTCAGGGATATCTGAAGCTTTCTTT
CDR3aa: CASSSGISEAFF

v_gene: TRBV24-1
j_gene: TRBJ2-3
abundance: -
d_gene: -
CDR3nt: TGTGCCACCAGTGGGACGGGTAGCACAGATACGCAGTATTTT
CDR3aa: CATSGTGSTDTQYF

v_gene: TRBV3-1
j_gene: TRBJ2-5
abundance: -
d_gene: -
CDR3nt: TGTGCCAGCAGCCAAGGAGTTTCGGAGCTCCAAGAGACCCAGTACTTC
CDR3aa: CASSQGVSELQETQYF